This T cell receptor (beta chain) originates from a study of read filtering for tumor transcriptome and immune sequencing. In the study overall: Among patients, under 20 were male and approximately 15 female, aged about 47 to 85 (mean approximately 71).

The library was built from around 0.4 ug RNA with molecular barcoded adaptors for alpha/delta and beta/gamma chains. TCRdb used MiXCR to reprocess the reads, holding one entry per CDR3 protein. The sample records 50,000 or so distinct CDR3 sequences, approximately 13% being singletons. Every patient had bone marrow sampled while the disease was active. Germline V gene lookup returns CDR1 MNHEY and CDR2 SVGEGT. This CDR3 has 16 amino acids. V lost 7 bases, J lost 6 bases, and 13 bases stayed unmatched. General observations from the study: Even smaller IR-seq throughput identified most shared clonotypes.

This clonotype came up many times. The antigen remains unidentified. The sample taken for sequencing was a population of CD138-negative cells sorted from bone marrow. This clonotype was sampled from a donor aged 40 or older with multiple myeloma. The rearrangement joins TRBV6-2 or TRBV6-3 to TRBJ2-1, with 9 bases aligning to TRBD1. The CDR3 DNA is TGTGCCAGCATGGACCCCCCGGGACAGGGTCGCAATGAGCAGTTCTTC. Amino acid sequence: CASMDPPGQGRNEQFF.